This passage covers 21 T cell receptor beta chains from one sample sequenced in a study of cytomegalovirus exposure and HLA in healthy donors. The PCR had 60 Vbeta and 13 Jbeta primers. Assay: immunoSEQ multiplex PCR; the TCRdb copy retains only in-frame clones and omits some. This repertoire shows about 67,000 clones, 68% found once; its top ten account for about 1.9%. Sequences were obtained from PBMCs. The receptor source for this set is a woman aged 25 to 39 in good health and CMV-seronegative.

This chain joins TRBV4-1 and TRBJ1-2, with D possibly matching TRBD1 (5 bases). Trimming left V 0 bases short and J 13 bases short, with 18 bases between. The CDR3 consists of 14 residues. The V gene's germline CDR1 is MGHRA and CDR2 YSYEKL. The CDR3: CASSQERRGSSVTF. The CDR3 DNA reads TGCGCCAGCAGCCAAGAACGGAGGGGATCATCTGTCACCTTC.

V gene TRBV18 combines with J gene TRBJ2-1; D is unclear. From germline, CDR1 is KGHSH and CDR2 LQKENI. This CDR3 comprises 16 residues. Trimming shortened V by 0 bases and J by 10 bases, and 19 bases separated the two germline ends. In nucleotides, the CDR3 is TGTGCCAGCTCACCACCGGTTGCCAGGCGAGTGAGCGAGCAGTTCTTC. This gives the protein CASSPPVARRVSEQFF.

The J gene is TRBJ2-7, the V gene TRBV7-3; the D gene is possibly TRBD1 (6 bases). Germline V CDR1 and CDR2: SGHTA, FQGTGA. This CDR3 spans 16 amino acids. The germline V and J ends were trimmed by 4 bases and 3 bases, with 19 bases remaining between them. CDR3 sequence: CASSSLRGLGIYEQYF. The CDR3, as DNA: TGTGCCAGCAGCTCCCTCAGGGGCCTGGGGATCTACGAGCAGTACTTC.

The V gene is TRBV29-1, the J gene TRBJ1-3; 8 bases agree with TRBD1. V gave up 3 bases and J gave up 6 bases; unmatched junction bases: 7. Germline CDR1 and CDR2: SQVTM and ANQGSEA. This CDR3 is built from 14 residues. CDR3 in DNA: TGCAGCGTTGACCGCTGGACAGGGAAAAACACCATATATTTT. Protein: CSVDRWTGKNTIYF.

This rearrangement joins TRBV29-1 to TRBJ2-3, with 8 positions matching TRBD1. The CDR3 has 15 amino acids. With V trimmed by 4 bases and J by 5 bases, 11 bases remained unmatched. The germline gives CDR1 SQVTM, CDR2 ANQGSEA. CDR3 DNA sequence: TGCAGCGTTGGTCCCCCAGGGGGCGATGGAGATACGCAGTATTTT. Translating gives CSVGPPGGDGDTQYF.

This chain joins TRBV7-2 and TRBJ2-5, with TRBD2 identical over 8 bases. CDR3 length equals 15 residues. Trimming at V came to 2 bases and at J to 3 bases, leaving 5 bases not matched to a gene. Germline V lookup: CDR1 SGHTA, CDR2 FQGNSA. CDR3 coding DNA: TGTGCCAGCAGCTTATGGCGGGGGGCGGAAGAGACCCAGTACTTC. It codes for CASSLWRGAEETQYF.

CDR3 DNA: TGTGCCAGCAGTTACGGGGGGGCAAATCCCGGGGAGCTGTTTTTT. Translating it yields CASSYGGANPGELFF. The chain uses TRBV6-5 and TRBJ2-2; D possibly corresponds to TRBD2 (7 bases). The germline gives CDR1 MNHEY, CDR2 SVGAGI. This CDR3 has 15 amino acids. V was clipped by 2 bases and J by 6 bases, with 13 bases between them.

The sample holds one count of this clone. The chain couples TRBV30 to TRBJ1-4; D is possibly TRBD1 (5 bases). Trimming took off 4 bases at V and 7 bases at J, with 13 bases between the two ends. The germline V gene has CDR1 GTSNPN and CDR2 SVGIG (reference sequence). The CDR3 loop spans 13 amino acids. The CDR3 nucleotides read TGTGCCTGGATGGGGGGTTGGGGTGAAAAACTGTTTTTT. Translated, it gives CAWMGGWGEKLFF.

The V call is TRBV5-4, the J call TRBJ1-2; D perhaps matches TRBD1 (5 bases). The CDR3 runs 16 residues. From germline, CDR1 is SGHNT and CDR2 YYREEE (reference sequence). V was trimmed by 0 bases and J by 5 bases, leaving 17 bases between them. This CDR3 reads CASSLAIDGGGYGYTF. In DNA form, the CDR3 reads TGTGCCAGCAGCTTGGCCATAGACGGGGGAGGATATGGCTACACCTTC. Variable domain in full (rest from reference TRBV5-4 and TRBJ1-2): ETGVTQSPTHLIKTRGQQVTLRCSSQSGHNTVSWYQQALGQGPQFIFQYYREEENGRGNFPPRFSGLQFPNYSSELNVNALELDDSALYLCASSLAIDGGGYGYTFGSGTRLTVV.

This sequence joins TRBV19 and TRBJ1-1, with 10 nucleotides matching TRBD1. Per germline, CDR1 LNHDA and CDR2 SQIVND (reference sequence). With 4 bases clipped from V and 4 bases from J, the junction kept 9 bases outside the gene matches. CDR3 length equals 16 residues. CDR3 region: CASSRATGGEPTEAFF. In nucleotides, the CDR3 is TGTGCCAGTAGTAGGGCGACAGGGGGCGAACCCACTGAAGCTTTCTTT.

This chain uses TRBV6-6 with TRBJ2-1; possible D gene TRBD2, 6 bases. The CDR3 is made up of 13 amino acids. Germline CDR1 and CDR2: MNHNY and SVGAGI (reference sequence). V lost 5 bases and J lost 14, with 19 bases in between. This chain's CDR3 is CASSLASQGEEFF. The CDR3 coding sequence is TGTGCCAGCAGTCTCGCGAGCCAAGGGGAGGAGTTCTTC.

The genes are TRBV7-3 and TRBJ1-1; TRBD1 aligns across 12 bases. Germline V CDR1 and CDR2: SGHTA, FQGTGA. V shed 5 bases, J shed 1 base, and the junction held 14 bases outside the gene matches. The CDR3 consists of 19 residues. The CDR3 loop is CASSGRGTGGAAGNTEAFF. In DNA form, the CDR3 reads TGTGCCAGCAGCGGCCGAGGGACAGGGGGCGCGGCGGGGAACACTGAAGCTTTCTTT.

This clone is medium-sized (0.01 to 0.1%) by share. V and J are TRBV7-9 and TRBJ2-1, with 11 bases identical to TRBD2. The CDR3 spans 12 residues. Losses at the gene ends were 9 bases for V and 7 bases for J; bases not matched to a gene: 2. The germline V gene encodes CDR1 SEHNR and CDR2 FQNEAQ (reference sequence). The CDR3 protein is CASSGGDNEQFF. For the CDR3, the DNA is TGTGCCAGTAGCGGGGGGGATAATGAGCAGTTCTTC.

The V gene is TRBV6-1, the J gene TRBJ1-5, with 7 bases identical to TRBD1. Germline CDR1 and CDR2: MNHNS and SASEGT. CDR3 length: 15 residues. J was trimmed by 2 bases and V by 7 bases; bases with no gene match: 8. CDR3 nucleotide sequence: TGTGCCAGCACTTTAAACAGGGGAGGCAATCAGCCCCAGCATTTT. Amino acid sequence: CASTLNRGGNQPQHF.

This CDR3 reads CASRTPGGQETQYF. The DNA for the CDR3 is TGTGCCAGCCGGACACCGGGGGGTCAAGAGACCCAGTACTTC. The rearrangement joins TRBV6-5 to TRBJ2-5; TRBD2 matches 7 bases. Germline CDR1 and CDR2: MNHEY and SVGAGI. This CDR3 has 14 residues. The V gene end was trimmed by 8 bases and the J gene end by 2 bases; junction bases not matched to a gene: 8.

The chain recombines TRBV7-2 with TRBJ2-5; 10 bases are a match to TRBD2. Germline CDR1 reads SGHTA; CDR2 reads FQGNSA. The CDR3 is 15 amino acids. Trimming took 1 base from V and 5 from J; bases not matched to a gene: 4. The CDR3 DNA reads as TGTGCCAGCAGCTTAGTACTAGCGGGGAGGGAGACCCAGTACTTC. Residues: CASSLVLAGRETQYF.

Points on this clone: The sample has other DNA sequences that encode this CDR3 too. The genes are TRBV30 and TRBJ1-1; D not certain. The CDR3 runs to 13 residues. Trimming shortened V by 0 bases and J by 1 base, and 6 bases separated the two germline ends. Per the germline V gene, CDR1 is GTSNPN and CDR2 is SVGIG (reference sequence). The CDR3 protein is CAWSVLKNTEAFF. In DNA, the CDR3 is TGTGCCTGGAGTGTACTAAAGAACACTGAAGCTTTCTTT.

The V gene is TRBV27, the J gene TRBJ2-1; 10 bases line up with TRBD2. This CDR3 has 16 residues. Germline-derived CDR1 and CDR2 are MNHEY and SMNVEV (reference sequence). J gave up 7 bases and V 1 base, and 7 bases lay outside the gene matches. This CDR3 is CASSLYYRGLANEQFF. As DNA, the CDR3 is TGTGCCAGCAGTTTATATTATCGGGGACTAGCGAATGAGCAGTTCTTC.

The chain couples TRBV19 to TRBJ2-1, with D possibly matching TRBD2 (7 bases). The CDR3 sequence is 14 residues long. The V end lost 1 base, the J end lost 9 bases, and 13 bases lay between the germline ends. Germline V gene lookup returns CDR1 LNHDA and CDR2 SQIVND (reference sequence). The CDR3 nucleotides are TGTGCCAGTAGTATAGGAGGGGGGGTAGGTGAGCAGTTCTTC. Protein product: CASSIGGGVGEQFF.

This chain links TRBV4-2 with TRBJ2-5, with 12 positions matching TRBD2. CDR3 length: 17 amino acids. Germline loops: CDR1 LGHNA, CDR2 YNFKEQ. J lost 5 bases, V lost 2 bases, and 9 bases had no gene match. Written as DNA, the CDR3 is TGTGCCAGCAGCCAACCACTAGCGGGGGGACCCGGCGAGACCCAGTACTTC. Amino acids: CASSQPLAGGPGETQYF.

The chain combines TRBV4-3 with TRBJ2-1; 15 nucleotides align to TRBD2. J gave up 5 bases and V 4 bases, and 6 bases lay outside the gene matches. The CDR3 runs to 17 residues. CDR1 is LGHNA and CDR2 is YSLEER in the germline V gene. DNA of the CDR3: TGCGCCAGCAGCCTTGGACTAGCGGGGGGGGAGGACAATGAGCAGTTCTTC. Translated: CASSLGLAGGEDNEQFF.